A single sample gave rise to the 8 T cell receptor beta chains below, sequenced in a study of beta chain features in type 1 diabetes. For these TCRs, the target antigens are not known. Sequenced material consisted of expressed TCRB transcripts (all of the isolated RNA was reverse transcribed). Method: immunoSEQ multiplex PCR; TCRdb's copy keeps in-frame clones and lacks some. The sample holds fewer than 300,000 clones, roughly a tenth seen once. General study points: TCRB CDR3 length was moderately but significantly reduced in all four CD4+ subsets of Type 1 diabetes patients.

Sample: naive CD4+ T cells from blood. The receptors were sampled from a man between 25 and 39 years old with type 1 diabetes.

The rearrangement uses TRBV9 and TRBJ2-5; 13 nucleotides agree with TRBD2. The CDR3 covers 16 residues. V gave up 4 bases and J gave up 1 base; unmatched junction bases: 4. The germline CDR1 and CDR2 sequences are SGDLS and YYNGEE. CDR3 nucleotides: TGTGCCAGCAGCCCCGGGACTAGCGGGGTCCAAGAGACCCAGTACTTC. Its protein is CASSPGTSGVQETQYF.

This clone showed up just a few times. This chain links TRBV30 with TRBJ1-5; D call uncertain. The V and J ends lost 1 base and 4 bases respectively, with 8 bases between them. CDR3 size: 13 residues. Per germline, CDR1 GTSNPN and CDR2 SVGIG (reference sequence). CDR3 in amino acids: CAWSDLRNQPQHF. DNA for the CDR3: TGTGCCTGGAGTGATCTACGAAATCAGCCCCAGCATTTT. The variable domain in full, with the rest retrieved from reference TRBV30 and TRBJ1-5, is SQTIHQWPATLVQPVGSPLSLECTVEGTSNPNLYWYRQAAGRGLQLLFYSVGIGQISSEVPQNLSASRPQDRQFILSSKKLLLSDSGFYLCAWSDLRNQPQHFGDGTRLSIL.

This clone turned up a few times. The CDR3, as DNA: TGCGCCAGCAGCCAGGACAGAGGCGAGCAGTTCTTC. Translating it yields CASSQDRGEQFF. The chain uses TRBV5-1 and TRBJ2-1; possible D gene TRBD1, 6 bases. This CDR3 is built from 12 residues. With 4 bases removed from V and 10 bases from J, the gap between germline ends came to 12 bases. Germline loops: CDR1 SGHRS, CDR2 YFSETQ. The complete variable domain, with remaining parts taken from reference TRBV5-1 and TRBJ2-1, reads KAGVTQTPRYLIKTRGQQVTLSCSPISGHRSVSWYQQTPGQGLQFLFEYFSETQRNKGNFPGRFSGRQFSNSRSEMNVSTLELGDSALYLCASSQDRGEQFFGPGTRLTVL.

This clone appeared a few times. This chain uses TRBV5-4 with TRBJ1-4; 7 nucleotides align to TRBD1. CDR3 length: 14 residues. Germline lookup yields CDR1 SGHNT and CDR2 YYREEE (reference sequence). The V gene end was trimmed by 4 bases and the J gene end by 4 bases; junction bases not matched to a gene: 4. The CDR3 reads CASSIGTDNEKLFF. The CDR3 DNA sequence: TGTGCCAGCAGCATAGGGACAGATAATGAAAAACTGTTTTTT.

This clone was seen only a few times. The chain links TRBV28 to TRBJ1-4; 9 bases are shared with TRBD1. The CDR3 runs 14 residues. Germline assignment: CDR1 MDHEN and CDR2 SYDVKM. The V gene end was trimmed by 5 bases and the J gene end by 8 bases; junction bases not matched to a gene: 6. The CDR3 DNA follows: TGTGCCAGCAGTCAAGGACAGGGGCTCGAAAAACTGTTTTTT. This codes for CASSQGQGLEKLFF.

This clone has only a few counts. The chain uses TRBV7-9 and TRBJ1-3; possible D gene TRBD1, 5 bases. Trimming stripped 5 bases from V and 2 bases from J, with 16 bases between. Germline CDR1 reads SEHNR; CDR2 reads FQNEAQ (reference sequence). This CDR3 is 16 amino acids long. The CDR3, as DNA: TGTGCCAGCAGCCCTCTTGGTGAAGGGGCTGGAAACACCATATATTTT. Amino acid sequence: CASSPLGEGAGNTIYF.

This chain links TRBV18 with TRBJ2-7; 9 bases are shared with TRBD2. The germline gives CDR1 KGHSH, CDR2 LQKENI. J gave up 3 bases and V 3 bases, and 3 bases lay outside the gene matches. This CDR3 is built from 14 residues. This CDR3 reads CASSPIAGVYEQYF. DNA of the CDR3: TGTGCCAGCTCACCCATAGCGGGGGTCTACGAGCAGTACTTC.

The genes are TRBV30 and TRBJ2-2, with D perhaps TRBD2 (7 bases). Germline CDR1 and CDR2: GTSNPN and SVGIG (reference sequence). V lost 3 bases to trimming and J lost 12 bases, with 14 bases between them. The CDR3 totals 12 residues. The CDR3 region is CAWSLGGGKLFF. Here the CDR3 DNA reads TGTGCCTGGAGCTTGGGGGGGGGCAAGCTGTTTTTT. The full variable domain, its missing parts supplied by reference TRBV30 and TRBJ2-2, is SQTIHQWPATLVQPVGSPLSLECTVEGTSNPNLYWYRQAAGRGLQLLFYSVGIGQISSEVPQNLSASRPQDRQFILSSKKLLLSDSGFYLCAWSLGGGKLFFGEGSRLTVL.